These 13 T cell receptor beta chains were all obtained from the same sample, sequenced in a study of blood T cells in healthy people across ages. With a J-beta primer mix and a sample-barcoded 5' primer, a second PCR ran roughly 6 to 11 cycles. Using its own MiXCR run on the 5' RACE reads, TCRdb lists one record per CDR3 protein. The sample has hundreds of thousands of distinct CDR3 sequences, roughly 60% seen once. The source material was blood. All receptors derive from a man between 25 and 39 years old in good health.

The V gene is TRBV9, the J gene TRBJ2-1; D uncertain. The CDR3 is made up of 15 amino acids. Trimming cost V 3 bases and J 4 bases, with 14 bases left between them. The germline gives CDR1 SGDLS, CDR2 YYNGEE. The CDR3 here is CASSAGTVGYNEQFF. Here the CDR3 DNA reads TGTGCCAGCAGCGCCGGTACAGTGGGGTACAATGAGCAGTTCTTC.

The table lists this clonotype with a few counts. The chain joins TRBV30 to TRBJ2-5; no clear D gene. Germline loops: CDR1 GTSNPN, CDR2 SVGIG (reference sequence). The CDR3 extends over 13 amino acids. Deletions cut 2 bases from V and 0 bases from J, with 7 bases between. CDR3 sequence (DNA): TGTGCCTGGAGTTCTGCCCACCAAGAGACCCAGTACTTC. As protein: CAWSSAHQETQYF.

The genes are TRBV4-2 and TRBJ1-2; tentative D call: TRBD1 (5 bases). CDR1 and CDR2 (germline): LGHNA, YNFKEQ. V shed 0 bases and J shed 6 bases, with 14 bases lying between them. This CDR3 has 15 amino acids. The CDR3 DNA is TGTGCCAGCAGCCAAGATCTGCAGGGAACCCATGGCTACACCTTC. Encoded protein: CASSQDLQGTHGYTF.

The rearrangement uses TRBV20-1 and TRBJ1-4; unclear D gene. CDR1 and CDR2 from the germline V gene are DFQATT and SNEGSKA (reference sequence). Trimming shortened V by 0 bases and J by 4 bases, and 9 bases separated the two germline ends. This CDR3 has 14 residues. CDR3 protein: CSARDRMNNEKLFF. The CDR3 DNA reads TGCAGTGCTAGAGATCGAATGAATAATGAAAAACTGTTTTTT.

This chain's CDR3 is CASSYLTGVPSTDTQYF. The CDR3 bases are TGTGCCAGCAGTTACTTGACAGGCGTACCTAGCACAGATACGCAGTATTTT. J is TRBJ2-3 and V is TRBV6-6, with TRBD1 as a possible D gene (6 bases). The CDR3 runs to 17 residues. In germline, CDR1 is MNHNY, CDR2 SVGAGI (reference sequence). The germline V and J ends were trimmed by 1 base and 0 bases, with 14 bases remaining between them.

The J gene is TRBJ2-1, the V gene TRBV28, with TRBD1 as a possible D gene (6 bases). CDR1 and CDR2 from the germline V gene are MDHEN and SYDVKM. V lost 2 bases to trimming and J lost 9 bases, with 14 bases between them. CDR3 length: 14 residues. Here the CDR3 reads CASSLRWARGEQFF. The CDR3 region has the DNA TGTGCCAGCAGTTTAAGGTGGGCCAGGGGTGAGCAGTTCTTC. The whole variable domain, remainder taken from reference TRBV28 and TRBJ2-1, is DVKVTQSSRYLVKRTGEKVFLECVQDMDHENMFWYRQDPGLGLRLIYFSYDVKMKEKGDIPEGYSVSREKKERFSLILESASTNQTSMYLCASSLRWARGEQFFGPGTRLTVL.

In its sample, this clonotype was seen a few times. The DNA of the CDR3 is TGCGCCAGCAGCCCCGGGACAGGGTTGGACTATGGCTACACCTTC. Translated: CASSPGTGLDYGYTF. The chain employs TRBV5-1 and TRBJ1-2, with TRBD1 identical over 9 bases. Germline V gene lookup returns CDR1 SGHRS and CDR2 YFSETQ. V lost 4 bases, J lost 3 bases, and 7 bases stayed unmatched. The CDR3 spans 15 residues.

CDR3 amino acids: CASSPDGEGLNEKLFF. In DNA form, the CDR3 reads TGTGCCAGCAGCCCCGACGGGGAAGGGCTTAATGAAAAACTGTTTTTT. This sequence joins TRBV7-9 and TRBJ1-4; D call uncertain. V gave up 5 bases and J gave up 4 bases, with 17 bases separating them. CDR1 SEHNR and CDR2 FQNEAQ come from the germline V gene (reference sequence). This CDR3 spans 16 amino acids.

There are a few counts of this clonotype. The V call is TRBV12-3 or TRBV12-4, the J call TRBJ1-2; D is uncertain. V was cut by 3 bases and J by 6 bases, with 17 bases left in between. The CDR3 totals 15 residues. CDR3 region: CASSFPGLTRNGYTF. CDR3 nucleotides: TGTGCCAGCAGTTTTCCCGGGCTTACTAGGAATGGCTACACCTTC.

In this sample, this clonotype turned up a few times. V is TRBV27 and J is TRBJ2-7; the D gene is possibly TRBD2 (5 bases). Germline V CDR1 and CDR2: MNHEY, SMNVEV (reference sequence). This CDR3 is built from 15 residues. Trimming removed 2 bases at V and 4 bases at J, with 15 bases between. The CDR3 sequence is CASSLIGSTSYEQYF. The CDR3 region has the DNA TGTGCCAGCAGTTTAATAGGGAGTACGTCTTACGAGCAGTACTTC.

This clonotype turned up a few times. CDR3 DNA: TGTGCCAGCAGCTCAGGGGACAGCCTTTTCTACGAGCAGTACTTC. Translation: CASSSGDSLFYEQYF. The chain recombines TRBV7-9 with TRBJ2-5, with 7 bases matching TRBD1. The DNA end is a closer match to TRBJ2-7, so the J assignment may be wrong. There are 15 residues in the CDR3. Germline V lookup: CDR1 SEHNR, CDR2 FQNEAQ (reference sequence).

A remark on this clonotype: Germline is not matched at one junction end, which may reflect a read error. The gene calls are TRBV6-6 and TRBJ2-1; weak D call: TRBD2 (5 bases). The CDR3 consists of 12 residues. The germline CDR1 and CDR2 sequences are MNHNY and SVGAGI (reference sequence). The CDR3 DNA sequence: TGTGCCAGTAGTAGGCCCTACAATGAGCGGTACTTC. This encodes CASSRPYNERYF.

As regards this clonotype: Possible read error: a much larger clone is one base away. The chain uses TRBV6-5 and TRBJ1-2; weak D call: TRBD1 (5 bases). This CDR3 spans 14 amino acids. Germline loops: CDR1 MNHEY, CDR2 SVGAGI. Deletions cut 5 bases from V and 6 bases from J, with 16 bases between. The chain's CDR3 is CASSDPGAGNGYTF. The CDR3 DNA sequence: TGTGCCAGCAGTGACCCCGGGGCAGGGAATGGCTACACCTTC.